The 21 T cell receptor beta chains listed next were all sequenced from one sample in a study of blood T cell repertoires in COVID-19. TCRdb keeps only in-frame clones here, not all; method: immunoSEQ multiplex PCR. The sample has a few hundred thousand clones; less than 90% are singletons. The sequenced sample was PBMCs or T cells enriched from blood (not recorded which). These receptors came from a woman between 50 and 59 years old in a cohort exposed to, infected with or recovered from COVID-19 (not recorded which).

This clone was counted a single time. This chain uses TRBV11-2 with TRBJ1-1, with a weak D call TRBD1 (5 bases). The CDR3 is made up of 16 amino acids. CDR1 SGHAT and CDR2 FQNNGV come from the germline V gene. Trimming took 2 bases from V and 1 from J, leaving 14 bases between them. CDR3 bases: TGTGCCAGCAGCTTATGGGCAGGGAGGGGGAACACTGAAGCTTTCTTT. This codes for CASSLWAGRGNTEAFF.

The rearrangement uses TRBV27 and TRBJ1-4; 9 nucleotides agree with TRBD1. The CDR3 consists of 16 residues. Trimming removed 5 bases from V and 10 bases from J; junction bases left unmatched: 14. Germline assignment: CDR1 MNHEY and CDR2 SMNVEV (reference sequence). This CDR3 reads CASSSRDRDSGGKLFF. The CDR3, as DNA: TGTGCCAGCAGTAGCCGGGACAGGGATTCGGGGGGAAAACTGTTTTTT.

The chain links TRBV19 to TRBJ1-1; 9 nucleotides align to TRBD1. V shed 11 bases and J 3 bases; nucleotides not matched to a gene: 22. Germline-derived CDR1 and CDR2 are LNHDA and SQIVND (reference sequence). CDR3 length equals 18 residues. CDR3 amino acids: CAGGLVEDRGRSDTEAFF. CDR3 in DNA: TGTGCCGGGGGCCTGGTCGAGGACAGGGGACGAAGTGACACTGAAGCTTTCTTT.

The chain is built from TRBV9 and TRBJ2-5; 9 nucleotides agree with TRBD1. The trim removed 5 bases at V and 3 bases at J, leaving 5 bases unmatched. Germline lookup yields CDR1 SGDLS and CDR2 YYNGEE. This CDR3 comprises 14 residues. The CDR3 protein is CASSLRTGEETQYF. The CDR3 DNA is TGTGCCAGCAGTCTTCGGACAGGGGAAGAGACCCAGTACTTC. Combining the CDR3 with reference TRBV9 and TRBJ2-5 gives the whole variable domain DSGVTQTPKHLITATGQRVTLRCSPRSGDLSVYWYQQSLDQGLQFLIQYYNGEERAKGNILERFSAQQFPDLHSELNLSSLELGDSALYFCASSLRTGEETQYFGPGTRLLVL.

The rearrangement links TRBV6-1 to TRBJ1-4; the D gene is possibly TRBD1 (6 bases). The CDR3 sequence is 15 residues long. V was shortened by 2 bases and J by 8 bases, with 15 bases between the two germline ends. Looked up from germline, CDR1 is MNHNS and CDR2 is SASEGT. CDR3 DNA sequence: TGTGCCAGCAGTGAAAGGGCGGGGGCTGGGGAAAAACTGTTTTTT. This translates into CASSERAGAGEKLFF.

This chain connects TRBV7-9 to TRBJ2-7, with no clear D. The CDR3 totals 12 residues. The germline gives CDR1 SEHNR, CDR2 FQNEAQ (reference sequence). V lost 3 bases, J lost 5 bases, and 8 bases lay in between. CDR3 residues: CASSLIRDEQYF. CDR3 nucleotide sequence: TGTGCCAGCAGCTTGATAAGAGACGAGCAGTACTTC.

The chain joins TRBV5-1 to TRBJ2-1, with 10 bases identical to TRBD2. J was trimmed by 9 bases and V by 3 bases; bases with no gene match: 12. The V gene's germline CDR1 is SGHRS and CDR2 YFSETQ. The length of the CDR3 is 16 residues. In DNA form, the CDR3 reads TGCGCCAGCAGCTCCTTCGGAACTAGCGGGGTCGGTGAGCAGTTCTTC. This sequence encodes CASSSFGTSGVGEQFF.

This chain joins TRBV20-1 and TRBJ1-2; possibly TRBD1 for D (5 bases). V was clipped by 6 bases and J by 6 bases, with 11 bases between them. CDR1 DFQATT and CDR2 SNEGSKA come from the germline V gene (reference sequence). The CDR3 length is 11 residues. CDR3 in amino acids: CSAAGVDGYTF. For the CDR3, the DNA is TGCAGTGCCGCGGGGGTGGATGGCTACACCTTC.

The count of this clone is one. The rearrangement joins TRBV5-1 to TRBJ1-1; 8 nucleotides align to TRBD1. With V trimmed by 0 bases and J by 2 bases, 6 bases remained unmatched. The germline V gene encodes CDR1 SGHRS and CDR2 YFSETQ. The CDR3 is made up of 16 amino acids. CDR3 sequence reads: CASSLAPTGANTEAFF. CDR3 bases: TGCGCCAGCAGCTTGGCCCCGACAGGGGCAAACACTGAAGCTTTCTTT.

The V gene is TRBV9, the J gene TRBJ1-1; maybe TRBD1 (5 bases). The CDR3 covers 12 residues. Germline CDR1 reads SGDLS; CDR2 reads YYNGEE. Trimming cost V 4 bases and J 7 bases, with 11 bases left between them. CDR3 DNA sequence: TGTGCCAGCAGCTCCCGGGGGGGTGAAGCTTTCTTT. This encodes CASSSRGGEAFF.

V and J are TRBV11-2 and TRBJ2-1; 13 bases are a match to TRBD2. The CDR3 runs to 15 residues. Germline assignment: CDR1 SGHAT and CDR2 FQNNGV. J gave up 8 bases and V 5 bases, and 6 bases lay outside the gene matches. The CDR3 DNA is TGTGCCAGCAGCCCAACTAGCGGGGGGGCGGATGAGCAGTTCTTC. It specifies CASSPTSGGADEQFF.

J is TRBJ1-4 and V is TRBV4-3; D unresolved. Trimming took off 1 base at V and 4 bases at J, with 7 bases between the two ends. The CDR3 totals 14 residues. Germline V gene sequence: CDR1 LGHNA, CDR2 YSLEER. DNA of the CDR3: TGCGCCAGCAGCCAAGGTACGGTTAATGAAAAACTGTTTTTT. Translation: CASSQGTVNEKLFF.

The chain has TRBV30 and TRBJ1-1; D is unresolved. V was cut by 2 bases and J by 2 bases, with 6 bases left in between. The length of the CDR3 is 12 residues. CDR1 and CDR2 from the germline V gene are GTSNPN and SVGIG (reference sequence). In DNA, the CDR3 is TGTGCCTGGAGTCACCTAAACACTGAAGCTTTCTTT. The encoded protein is CAWSHLNTEAFF.

The gene calls are TRBV4-1 and TRBJ1-4; possible D gene TRBD1, 5 bases. The CDR3 runs to 20 residues. Trimming removed 4 bases at V and 3 bases at J, with 27 bases between. In germline, CDR1 is MGHRA, CDR2 YSYEKL. In DNA form, the CDR3 reads TGCGCCAGCAGCCCCTCGACCCGGGGTAGAACTGGAGGGGCTAATGAAAAACTGTTTTTT. It yields the protein CASSPSTRGRTGGANEKLFF.

This chain joins TRBV3-1 (or the pseudogene TRBV3-2) and TRBJ1-6; 10 positions match TRBD1. This CDR3 is 17 amino acids long. Unmatched junction bases numbered 4, after V lost 4 bases and J lost 1 base. The germline V gene encodes CDR1 LGHDT and CDR2 YNNKEL (reference sequence). The CDR3 nucleotides are TGTGCCAGCAGCCCGACAGGGGGCGCTTCCTATAATTCACCCCTCCACTTT. It yields the protein CASSPTGGASYNSPLHF.

The table lists this clone with a few counts. The chain carries TRBV2 and TRBJ1-6; 8 bases line up with TRBD1. V was pared by 1 base and J by 5 bases, with 4 bases of the junction left unmatched. In germline, CDR1 is SNHLY, CDR2 FYNNEI. This CDR3 contains 16 residues. The DNA of the CDR3 is TGTGCCAGCAGTGAAGGGACAGGGTTCAATAATTCACCCCTCCACTTT. It is translated as CASSEGTGFNNSPLHF.

The J gene is TRBJ1-5, the V gene TRBV18; D unresolved. The V gene lost 3 bases and the J gene lost 5 bases, with 11 bases spanning the gap. The CDR3 has 14 amino acids. Germline assignment: CDR1 KGHSH and CDR2 LQKENI. Here the CDR3 reads CASSPRGNDQPQHF. The CDR3 DNA follows: TGTGCCAGCTCACCTCGGGGTAACGATCAGCCCCAGCATTTT.

This chain joins TRBV7-9 and TRBJ1-5; D gene ambiguous. The V and J ends lost 2 bases and 5 bases respectively, with 7 bases between them. The CDR3 is made up of 13 amino acids. CDR1 and CDR2 (germline): SEHNR, FQNEAQ (reference sequence). CDR3 in amino acids: CASSLWEDQPQHF. CDR3 in DNA: TGTGCCAGCAGCTTATGGGAGGATCAGCCCCAGCATTTT.

CDR3 nucleotide sequence: TGTGCCAGCTCTCGGGACAGGGTTTATGGTGGAAACACCATATATTTT. Its protein product is CASSRDRVYGGNTIYF. J is TRBJ1-3 and V is TRBV18; 9 bases map to TRBD1. Germline V gene lookup returns CDR1 KGHSH and CDR2 LQKENI. V dropped 6 bases and J dropped 3; count of bases not matched to a gene: 9. The CDR3 is 16 residues long.

For the CDR3, the DNA is TGTGCCAGCAGCGCACAGCAAGGGGGTAATGAAAAACTGTTTTTT. Its protein product is CASSAQQGGNEKLFF. This sequence joins TRBV5-4 and TRBJ1-4, with D possibly TRBD1 on 6 matching bases. Trimming shortened V by 4 bases and J by 4 bases, and 14 bases separated the two germline ends. Germline values: CDR1 SGHNT, CDR2 YYREEE (reference sequence). CDR3 length: 15 amino acids.

This clone is a singleton in its sample. This chain links TRBV28 with TRBJ1-6; D is perhaps TRBD1 (5 bases). CDR3 size: 16 residues. Germline CDR1 MDHEN, CDR2 SYDVKM. The V gene lost 2 bases and the J gene lost 8 bases, with 16 bases spanning the gap. The CDR3 DNA sequence: TGTGCCAGCAGTTTAGCTCCTAAGGGACTAGATTCACCCCTCCACTTT. It translates to CASSLAPKGLDSPLHF. The variable domain in full, completed from reference TRBV28 and TRBJ1-6, reads DVKVTQSSRYLVKRTGEKVFLECVQDMDHENMFWYRQDPGLGLRLIYFSYDVKMKEKGDIPEGYSVSREKKERFSLILESASTNQTSMYLCASSLAPKGLDSPLHFGNGTRLTVT.